Listed below are T cell receptor beta chains from one sample, sequenced in a study of cytomegalovirus exposure and HLA in healthy donors. Some clones are missing from TCRdb's copy, which holds only in-frame ones; the method was immunoSEQ multiplex PCR. Of approximately 100,000 clones in the sample, roughly 92% were seen once. Sequenced: PBMCs. These receptors all come from a woman aged 25-40 years in good health and CMV-seropositive. Both conserved end residues are part of each CDR3. A D gene is named only where the DNA matches it firmly. Not all rows give a size; the values are once, few, many and, for expanded clones, a class.

j_gene | abundance | d_gene | v_gene | CDR3aa | CDR3nt
TRBJ2-1 | . | . | TRBV15 | CATSVAGASYNEQFF | TGTGCCACCAGCGTTGCGGGGGCCTCCTACAATGAGCAGTTCTTC
TRBJ2-2 | few | . | TRBV19 | CASSSPGSTGELFF | TGTGCCAGTAGTAGTCCCGGGAGCACCGGGGAGCTGTTTTTT
TRBJ1-1 | . | . | TRBV2 | CASSGPDSDEAFF | TGTGCCAGCAGTGGACCGGACAGCGACGAAGCTTTCTTT
TRBJ1-1 | . | . | TRBV19 | CASTSVRGNTEAFF | TGTGCCAGTACCTCGGTTCGGGGGAACACTGAAGCTTTCTTT
TRBJ2-7 | . | . | TRBV27 | CASSFMGGSAYEQYF | TGTGCCAGCAGCTTCATGGGCGGGTCTGCCTACGAGCAGTACTTC
TRBJ1-1 | . | . | TRBV19 | CASSVQGGNTEAFF | TGTGCCAGTAGTGTCCAGGGAGGGAACACTGAAGCTTTCTTT
TRBJ1-4 | . | TRBD1 | TRBV28 | CASRETGSGEKLFF | TGTGCCAGCAGAGAGACAGGGTCGGGGGAAAAACTGTTTTTT
TRBJ2-1 | . | TRBD2 | TRBV10-3 | CAISESWAGGPHNEQFF | TGTGCCATCAGTGAAAGTTGGGCGGGAGGCCCCCACAATGAGCAGTTCTTC
TRBJ1-4 | . | . | TRBV9 | CASSAPFGGAEEKLFF | TGTGCCAGCAGCGCCCCTTTTGGGGGGGCAGAAGAAAAACTGTTTTTT
TRBJ2-5 | . | . | TRBV9 | CASSAHGVTQETQYF | TGTGCCAGCAGCGCTCACGGGGTGACACAAGAGACCCAGTACTTC
TRBJ1-5 | . | TRBD1 | TRBV19 | CASSIFLTGRRRSNQPQHF | TGTGCCAGTAGTATTTTCTTGACAGGGCGACGGAGAAGCAATCAGCCCCAGCATTTT
TRBJ2-4 | . | TRBD2 | TRBV5-4 | CASSLDLAGGLKNIQYF | TGTGCCAGCAGCTTGGATTTAGCGGGAGGCCTGAAAAACATTCAGTACTTC
TRBJ2-5 | . | . | TRBV5-6 | CASSFPGETQYF | TGTGCCAGCAGCTTTCCAGGAGAGACCCAGTACTTC
TRBJ2-1 | . | TRBD2 | TRBV29-1 | CSVEGTSGSGSYNEQFF | TGCAGCGTTGAAGGGACTAGCGGGAGCGGGTCCTACAATGAGCAGTTCTTC
TRBJ1-1 | once | . | TRBV27 | CASSLSTMNTEAFF | TGTGCCAGCAGTTTAAGCACCATGAACACTGAAGCTTTCTTT
TRBJ2-7 | . | . | TRBV19 | CASSKSSQRDEQYF | TGTGCCAGTAGTAAAAGCTCGCAGAGGGACGAGCAGTACTTC
TRBJ2-3 | . | TRBD1 | TRBV27 | CASSRDRGRDTQYF | TGTGCCAGCAGTAGGGACAGGGGGCGAGATACGCAGTATTTT
TRBJ1-2 | . | . | TRBV4-3 | CASSQDYERGYTF | TGCGCCAGCAGCCAAGATTACGAGCGCGGCTACACCTTC
TRBJ2-6 | . | . | TRBV6-5 | CASSQEPTGINVLTF | TGTGCCAGCAGTCAAGAACCGACGGGTATCAACGTCCTGACTTTC
TRBJ2-1 | . | TRBD2 | TRBV5-1 | CASSLSGLVVDEQFF | TGCGCCAGCAGCTTGTCGGGACTAGTAGTTGATGAGCAGTTCTTC
TRBJ2-1 | . | TRBD2 | TRBV6-1 | CASSLGLTSYNEQFF | TGTGCCAGCAGTTTGGGACTAACCTCCTACAATGAGCAGTTCTTC
TRBJ2-1 | . | TRBD1 | TRBV9 | CASSVVGDSLYNEQFF | TGTGCCAGCAGCGTAGTTGGGGACAGCCTTTACAATGAGCAGTTCTTC
TRBJ2-6 | . | . | TRBV7-6 | CASSLRLASGANVLTF | TGTGCCAGCAGCTTGAGGTTGGCGTCTGGGGCCAACGTCCTGACTTTC
TRBJ2-7 | . | . | TRBV7-2 | CASSLVEGPYEQYF | TGTGCCAGCAGCTTGGTGGAGGGACCCTACGAGCAGTACTTC
TRBJ1-2 | . | TRBD1 | TRBV27 | CASLPSYRGNYGYTF | TGTGCCAGCCTACCCTCATACAGGGGAAACTATGGCTACACCTTC
TRBJ2-7 | . | TRBD1 | TRBV7-2 | CASSLSRGGHEQYF | TGTGCCAGCAGCTTATCGAGAGGGGGCCACGAGCAGTACTTC
TRBJ1-1 | . | . | TRBV28 | CASRVRAEAFF | TGTGCCAGCAGGGTACGAGCTGAAGCTTTCTTT
TRBJ1-3 | . | TRBD1 | TRBV5-6 | CASSPVGQGGPSGNTIYF | TGTGCCAGCAGCCCGGTCGGACAGGGGGGTCCCTCTGGAAACACCATATATTTT
TRBJ2-3 | . | TRBD2 | TRBV28 | CASSPNRLAGAGTQYF | TGTGCCAGCAGTCCGAACAGGCTAGCGGGAGCTGGTACGCAGTATTTT
TRBJ2-3 | . | TRBD2 | TRBV9 | CASSVAAASGSTDTQYF | TGTGCCAGCAGCGTAGCTGCGGCTAGCGGTAGCACAGATACGCAGTATTTT
TRBJ1-5 | . | . | TRBV9 | CASSVGGQSNQPQHF | TGTGCCAGCAGCGTAGGGGGACAAAGCAATCAGCCCCAGCATTTT
TRBJ1-1 | . | . | TRBV28 | CASSLKQGLVSTEAFF | TGTGCCAGCAGTCTAAAACAGGGCCTGGTGAGCACTGAAGCTTTCTTT
TRBJ2-5 | . | TRBD2 | TRBV4-2 | CASSQEGRLAGGPQETQYF | TGTGCCAGCAGCCAAGAGGGAAGGCTAGCGGGAGGGCCACAAGAGACCCAGTACTTC
TRBJ2-1 | . | TRBD2 | TRBV9 | CASSAETGGTSGRFGRDEQFF | TGTGCCAGCAGCGCGGAGACGGGCGGGACTAGCGGGAGGTTTGGTAGGGATGAGCAGTTCTTC
TRBJ1-1 | . | TRBD1 | TRBV25-1 | CASKSTGATEAFF | TGTGCCAGCAAATCTACAGGGGCCACTGAAGCTTTCTTT
TRBJ1-2 | . | TRBD1 | TRBV28 | CASRTGGSYGYTF | TGTGCCAGCAGGACAGGGGGGTCCTATGGCTACACCTTC
TRBJ2-1 | . | . | TRBV2 | CASRSRSSYNEQFF | TGTGCCAGCAGGAGTAGGAGCTCCTACAATGAGCAGTTCTTC
TRBJ1-2 | . | . | TRBV30 | CAWSNDYYGYTF | TGTGCCTGGAGCAACGACTACTATGGCTACACCTTC
TRBJ1-1 | . | . | TRBV15 | CATGGSGGGFKAFF | TGTGCCACCGGAGGTAGTGGTGGGGGGTTCAAAGCTTTCTTT
TRBJ1-1 | . | . | TRBV5-4 | CASSLGGPVNTEAFF | TGTGCCAGCAGCTTGGGAGGGCCAGTCAACACTGAAGCTTTCTTT
TRBJ2-1 | . | . | TRBV25-1 | CASSGLGSGEQFF | TGTGCCAGCAGTGGTCTCGGGAGCGGTGAGCAGTTCTTC
TRBJ2-3 | . | TRBD1 | TRBV11-3 | CASSHRTGMGTDTQYF | TGTGCCAGCAGCCACCGGACAGGGATGGGCACAGATACGCAGTATTTT
TRBJ1-1 | once | TRBD1 | TRBV6-5 | CASSPPQGGGTEAFF | TGTGCCAGCAGTCCACCACAGGGGGGTGGCACTGAAGCTTTCTTT
TRBJ2-7 | . | . | TRBV7-2 | CASSLGGGARHYEQYF | TGTGCCAGCAGCTTAGGTGGGGGGGCGCGCCACTACGAGCAGTACTTC
TRBJ2-5 | . | TRBD1 | TRBV7-9 | CASSLGSGGGETQYF | TGTGCCAGCAGCTTAGGGTCAGGGGGTGGAGAGACCCAGTACTTC
TRBJ1-4 | once | TRBD1 | TRBV6-6 | CASSKLQGARSEKLFF | TGTGCCAGCAGTAAGCTACAGGGGGCTCGTAGTGAAAAACTGTTTTTT
TRBJ1-5 | . | . | TRBV23-1 | CASSRTQVNQPQHF | TGCGCCAGCAGTCGGACACAAGTCAATCAGCCCCAGCATTTT
TRBJ2-1 | . | TRBD2 | TRBV9 | CASSGSGGSYNEQFF | TGTGCCAGCAGTGGCAGCGGGGGCTCCTACAATGAGCAGTTCTTC
TRBJ1-2 | . | . | TRBV14 | CASSQGPGDGYTF | TGTGCCAGCAGCCAAGGCCCGGGAGATGGCTACACCTTC
TRBJ2-2 | . | . | TRBV7-2 | CASSLERFGELFF | TGTGCCAGCAGCTTAGAGAGATTTGGGGAGCTGTTTTTT
TRBJ1-3 | . | TRBD1 | TRBV7-9 | CASSRRTGSGNTIYF | TGTGCCAGCAGCCGAAGGACAGGGTCTGGAAACACCATATATTTT
TRBJ1-5 | . | . | TRBV5-1 | CASSLDGDSNQPQHF | TGCGCCAGCAGCTTGGACGGAGATAGCAATCAGCCCCAGCATTTT
TRBJ2-7 | . | . | TRBV27 | CASSSRSSYEQYF | TGTGCCAGCAGTTCTAGGAGCTCCTACGAGCAGTACTTC
TRBJ2-2 | . | TRBD2 | TRBV4-2 | CASTPTSGYTGELFF | TGTGCCAGCACACCAACTAGCGGCTACACCGGGGAGCTGTTTTTT
TRBJ1-4 | . | . | TRBV28 | CASSLQGNEKLFF | TGTGCCAGCAGTCTACAGGGTAATGAAAAACTGTTTTTT
TRBJ2-2 | . | . | TRBV5-4 | CASSPIQRTGELFF | TGTGCCAGCAGCCCCATACAGCGGACCGGGGAGCTGTTTTTT
TRBJ2-2 | . | TRBD1 | TRBV5-6 | CASNSFRGQGANTGELFF | TGTGCCAGCAACTCCTTTCGGGGACAGGGGGCGAACACCGGGGAGCTGTTTTTT
TRBJ1-1 | . | . | TRBV7-2 | CASSLVGQSEAFF | TGTGCCAGCAGCTTAGTAGGACAGAGCGAAGCTTTCTTT
TRBJ1-1 | . | . | TRBV6-5 | CASSRQGNTEAFF | TGTGCCAGCAGTAGGCAGGGTAACACTGAAGCTTTCTTT